The 6 T cell receptor beta chains given below trace back to one sample, sequenced in a study of cytomegalovirus exposure and HLA in healthy donors. PCR involved 60 Vbeta and 13 Jbeta primers. The assay was immunoSEQ multiplex PCR, and TCRdb's table has in-frame clones only and misses some. The sample lists approximately 160,000 clones, less than 85% occurring once. The source material was PBMCs. The receptor set was obtained from a man aged 18 to 29 in good health and CMV-seronegative.

The CDR3 sequence: CASSYSPQLYEQYF. The CDR3 DNA reads TGTGCCAGCAGTTACTCGCCTCAACTTTACGAGCAGTACTTC. The chain combines TRBV6-5 with TRBJ2-7, with D hard to call. V was clipped by 0 bases and J by 4 bases, with 10 bases between them. CDR1 MNHEY and CDR2 SVGAGI come from the germline V gene. The CDR3 spans 14 residues.

The chain combines TRBV28 with TRBJ2-5; the match to TRBD1 covers 10 bases. The V gene end was trimmed by 7 bases and the J gene end by 5 bases; junction bases not matched to a gene: 7. The CDR3 consists of 14 residues. Looked up from germline, CDR1 is MDHEN and CDR2 is SYDVKM. The CDR3 protein is CASTRTGGWETQYF. CDR3 bases: TGTGCCAGCACCCGGACAGGGGGATGGGAGACCCAGTACTTC.

This sequence joins TRBV2 and TRBJ1-6; D is uncertain. The CDR3 runs to 17 residues. Germline CDR1 reads SNHLY; CDR2 reads FYNNEI. Between the trimmed V and J ends, which lost 4 bases and 6 bases, there was a span of 19 bases. CDR3 sequence: CASSAAGIGPLNSPLHF. The CDR3 nucleotides are TGTGCCAGCAGTGCGGCGGGGATAGGCCCGCTTAATTCACCCCTCCACTTT.

This clone occurred a few times. The same CDR3 can be traced to other DNA sequences in this sample. The chain combines TRBV6-5 with TRBJ2-2; 8 nucleotides align to TRBD1. The J segment lost 5 bases and the V segment lost 6 bases, leaving 5 bases of the junction unmatched. The CDR3 consists of 14 residues. Germline loops: CDR1 MNHEY, CDR2 SVGAGI. CDR3 sequence: CASSQRTGTGELFF. For the CDR3, the DNA is TGTGCCAGCAGCCAACGGACAGGGACCGGGGAGCTGTTTTTT.

Only a few counts were recorded for this clone. The J gene is TRBJ1-1, the V gene TRBV27, with D hard to call. CDR1 and CDR2 (germline): MNHEY, SMNVEV (reference sequence). The ends were cut back, 6 bases at V and 1 base at J, with 9 bases in the middle. This CDR3 has 13 amino acids. In DNA, the CDR3 is TGTGCCAGCAGCCCCGACTGGAACACTGAAGCTTTCTTT. As protein: CASSPDWNTEAFF.

V and J are TRBV7-9 and TRBJ2-3; D might be TRBD2 (5 bases). Germline loops: CDR1 SEHNR, CDR2 FQNEAQ (reference sequence). V was pared by 4 bases and J by 4 bases, with 15 bases between. This CDR3 comprises 15 residues. CDR3 sequence (DNA): TGTGCCAGCAGCTACCCACTGGAGGCGGCAGATACGCAGTATTTT. It encodes CASSYPLEAADTQYF.